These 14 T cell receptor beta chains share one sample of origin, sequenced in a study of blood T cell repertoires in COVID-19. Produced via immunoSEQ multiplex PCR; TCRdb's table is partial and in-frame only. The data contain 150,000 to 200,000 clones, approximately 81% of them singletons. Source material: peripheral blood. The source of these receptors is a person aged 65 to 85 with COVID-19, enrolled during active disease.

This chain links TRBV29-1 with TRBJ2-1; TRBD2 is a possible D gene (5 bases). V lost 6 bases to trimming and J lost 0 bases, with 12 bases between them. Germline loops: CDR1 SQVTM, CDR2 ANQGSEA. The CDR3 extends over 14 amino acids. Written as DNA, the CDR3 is TGCAGCGTCGAGGGTGGAGACTCCTACAATGAGCAGTTCTTC. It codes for CSVEGGDSYNEQFF.

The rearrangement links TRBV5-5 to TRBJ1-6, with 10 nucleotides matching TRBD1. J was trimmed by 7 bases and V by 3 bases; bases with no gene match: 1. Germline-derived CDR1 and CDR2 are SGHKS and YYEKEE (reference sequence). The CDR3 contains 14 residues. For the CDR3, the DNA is TGTGCCAGCAGCTCGGGACAGGGGAATTCACCCCTCCACTTT. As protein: CASSSGQGNSPLHF.

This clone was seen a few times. The CDR3 reads CASSRGQFSGNTIYF. Here the CDR3 DNA reads TGTGCCAGCAGCCGAGGACAGTTCTCTGGAAACACCATATATTTT. The chain combines TRBV7-4 with TRBJ1-3, with D possibly TRBD1 on 6 matching bases. V dropped 5 bases and J dropped 0 bases, with 11 bases sitting between them. The germline V gene encodes CDR1 SGHVT and CDR2 SQSDAQ. CDR3 size: 15 residues.

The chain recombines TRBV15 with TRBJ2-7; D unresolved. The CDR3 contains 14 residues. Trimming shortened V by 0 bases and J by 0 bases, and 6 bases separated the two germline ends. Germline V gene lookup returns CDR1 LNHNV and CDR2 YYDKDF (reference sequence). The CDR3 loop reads CATSREESSYEQYF. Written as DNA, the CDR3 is TGTGCCACCAGCAGAGAGGAGAGCTCCTACGAGCAGTACTTC. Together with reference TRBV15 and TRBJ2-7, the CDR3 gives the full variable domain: DAMVIQNPRYQVTQFGKPVTLSCSQTLNHNVMYWYQQKSSQAPKLLFHYYDKDFNNEADTPDNFQSRRPNTSFCFLDIRSPGLGDTAMYLCATSREESSYEQYFGPGTRLTVT.

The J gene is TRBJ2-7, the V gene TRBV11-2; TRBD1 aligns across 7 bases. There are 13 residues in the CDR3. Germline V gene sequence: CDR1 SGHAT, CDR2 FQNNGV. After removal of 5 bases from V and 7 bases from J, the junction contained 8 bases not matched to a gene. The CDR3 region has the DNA TGTGCCAGCAGCCAATCAGGGGGAAGGGAGCAGTACTTC. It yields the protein CASSQSGGREQYF.

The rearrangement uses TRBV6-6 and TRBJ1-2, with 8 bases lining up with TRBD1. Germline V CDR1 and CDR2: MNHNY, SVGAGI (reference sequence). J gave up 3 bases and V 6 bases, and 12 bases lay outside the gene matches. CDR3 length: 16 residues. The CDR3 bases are TGTGCCAGCAGCCAGGACAGGGAAGGGCGGGACTATGGCTACACCTTC. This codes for CASSQDREGRDYGYTF.

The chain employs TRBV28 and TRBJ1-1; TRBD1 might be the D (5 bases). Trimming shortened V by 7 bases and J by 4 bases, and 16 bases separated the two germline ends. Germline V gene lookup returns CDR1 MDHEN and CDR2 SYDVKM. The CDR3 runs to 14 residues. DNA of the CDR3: TGTGCCAGCACCCCCGGGGGGTCCTTCACTGAAGCTTTCTTT. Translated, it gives CASTPGGSFTEAFF. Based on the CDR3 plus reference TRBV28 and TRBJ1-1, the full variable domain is DVKVTQSSRYLVKRTGEKVFLECVQDMDHENMFWYRQDPGLGLRLIYFSYDVKMKEKGDIPEGYSVSREKKERFSLILESASTNQTSMYLCASTPGGSFTEAFFGQGTRLTVV.

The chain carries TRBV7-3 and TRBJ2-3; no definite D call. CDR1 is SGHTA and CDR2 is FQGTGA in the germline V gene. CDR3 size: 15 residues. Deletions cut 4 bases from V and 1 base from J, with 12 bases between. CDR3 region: CASSSPSTGTDTQYF. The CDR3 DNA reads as TGTGCCAGCAGCTCCCCCTCCACAGGCACAGATACGCAGTATTTT.

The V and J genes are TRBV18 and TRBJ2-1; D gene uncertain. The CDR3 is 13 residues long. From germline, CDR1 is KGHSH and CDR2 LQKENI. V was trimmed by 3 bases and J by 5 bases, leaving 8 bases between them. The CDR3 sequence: CASSPRVDNEQFF. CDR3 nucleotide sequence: TGTGCCAGCTCACCCCGGGTGGACAATGAGCAGTTCTTC.

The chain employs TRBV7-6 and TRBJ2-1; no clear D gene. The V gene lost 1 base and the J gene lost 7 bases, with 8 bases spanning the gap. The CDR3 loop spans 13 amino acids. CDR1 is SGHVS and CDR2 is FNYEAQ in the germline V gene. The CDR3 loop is CASSLGLRNEQFF. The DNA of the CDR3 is TGTGCCAGCAGCTTAGGCCTCCGGAATGAGCAGTTCTTC. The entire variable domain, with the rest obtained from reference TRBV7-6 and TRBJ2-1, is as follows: GAGVSQSPRYKVTKRGQDVALRCDPISGHVSLYWYRQALGQGPEFLTYFNYEAQQDKSGLPNDRFSAERPEGSISTLTIQRTEQRDSAMYRCASSLGLRNEQFFGPGTRLTVL.

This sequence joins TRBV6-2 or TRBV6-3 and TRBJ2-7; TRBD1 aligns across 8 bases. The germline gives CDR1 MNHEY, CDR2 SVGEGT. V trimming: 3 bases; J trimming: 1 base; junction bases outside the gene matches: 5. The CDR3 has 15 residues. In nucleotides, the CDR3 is TGTGCCAGCAGTTATTTTGGACAGGGATCCTACGAGCAGTACTTC. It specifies CASSYFGQGSYEQYF.

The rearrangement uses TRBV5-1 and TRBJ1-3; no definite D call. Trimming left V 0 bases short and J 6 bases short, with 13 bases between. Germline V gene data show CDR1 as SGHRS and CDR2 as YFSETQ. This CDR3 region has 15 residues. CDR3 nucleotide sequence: TGCGCCAGCAGCTTGGGGTCTCCGGAGGTAAACACCATATATTTT. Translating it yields CASSLGSPEVNTIYF.

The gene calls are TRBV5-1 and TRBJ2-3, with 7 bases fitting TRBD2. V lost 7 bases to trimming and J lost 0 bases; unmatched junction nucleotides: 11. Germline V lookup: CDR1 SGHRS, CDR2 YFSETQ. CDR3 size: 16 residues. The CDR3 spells CASRRTSAASTDTQYF. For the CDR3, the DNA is TGCGCCAGCCGCCGAACTAGCGCCGCTAGCACAGATACGCAGTATTTT.

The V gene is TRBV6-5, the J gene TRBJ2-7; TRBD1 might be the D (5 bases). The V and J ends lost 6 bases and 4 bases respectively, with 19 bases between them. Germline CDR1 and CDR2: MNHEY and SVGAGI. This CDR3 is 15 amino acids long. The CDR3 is CASRAYRQRGYEQYF. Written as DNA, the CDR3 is TGTGCCAGCAGGGCGTACCGACAGAGAGGATACGAGCAGTACTTC.